The 25 T cell receptor beta chains presented below share a single source sample, sequenced in a study of vaccination and CD4 T cells after COVID-19. The Oncomine TCR Beta short-read assay was applied to DNA of cultured CD4+ T cells. TCRdb called the PCR reads again in MiXCR, with one record for every CDR3 protein. This table has thousands of distinct CDR3 sequences, 40% to 60% appearing once. These receptors have no known antigen. Treatment in this sample: roughly 10-day PBMC culture with coronavirus spike peptide pools or control peptides (ViraFEST assay). CD4+ T-cell collection from the unexposed donor predated the COVID-19 pandemic (2011-2018). Sequenced input: CD4+ T cells from blood, cultured in vitro. The receptors originated from a human donor in good health.

The chain uses TRBV7-9 and TRBJ1-6; TRBD1 matches 10 bases. This CDR3 comprises 15 residues. V was clipped by 5 bases and J by 4 bases; unmatched bases: 2. Germline-derived CDR1 and CDR2 are SEHNR and FQNEAQ (reference sequence). CDR3 protein: CASSPGQGYNSPLHF. CDR3 DNA: TGTGCCAGCAGCCCGGGACAGGGGTATAATTCACCCCTCCACTTT.

This clonotype was counted between two and nine times. The genes are TRBV10-2 and TRBJ1-5; 7 nucleotides match TRBD1. The CDR3 is 15 amino acids. With V trimmed by 5 bases and J by 6 bases, 10 bases remained unmatched. Germline V gives CDR1 WSHSY, CDR2 SAAADI. In DNA, the CDR3 is TGCGCCAGCAGTCTATCCAAGGGGGCAAGTCAGCCCCAGCATTTT. Residues: CASSLSKGASQPQHF.

This clonotype was seen more than once but under ten times. The chain uses TRBV7-8 and TRBJ2-7, with TRBD2 matching over 13 bases. The germline V gene has CDR1 SGHVS and CDR2 FQNEAQ. Unmatched junction bases numbered 6, after V lost 1 base and J lost 0 bases. CDR3 length: 18 residues. The CDR3 DNA reads as TGTGCCAGCAGCTTAGGACTAGCGGGAGGTAGAGGCTCCTACGAGCAGTACTTC. Amino acids: CASSLGLAGGRGSYEQYF.

The rearrangement links TRBV7-9 to TRBJ1-1; no reliable D call. Germline CDR1 is SEHNR and CDR2 is FQNEAQ (reference sequence). The CDR3 spans 12 residues. V lost 5 bases to trimming and J lost 8 bases, with 12 bases between them. The CDR3 region is CASSPKADEAFF. CDR3 nucleotide sequence: TGTGCCAGCAGCCCCAAGGCAGACGAAGCTTTCTTT.

V gene TRBV12-3 or TRBV12-4 combines with J gene TRBJ1-1; D remains ambiguous. With 5 bases removed from V and 0 bases from J, the gap between germline ends came to 10 bases. This CDR3 has 14 amino acids. The CDR3 spells CASSIGRVNTEAFF. DNA of the CDR3: TGTGCCAGCAGTATAGGACGGGTGAACACTGAAGCTTTCTTT.

The genes are TRBV25-1 and TRBJ2-2, with unresolved D. Looked up from germline, CDR1 is MGHDK and CDR2 is SYGVNS. V was trimmed by 3 bases and J by 4 bases, leaving 6 bases between them. This CDR3 comprises 13 residues. The CDR3 loop is CASSEVRTGELFF. The DNA of the CDR3 is TGTGCCAGCAGTGAGGTACGCACCGGGGAGCTGTTTTTT.

This chain uses TRBV19 with TRBJ2-2; 8 positions agree with TRBD1. The length of the CDR3 is 17 residues. V lost 5 bases, J lost 0 bases, and 8 bases stayed unmatched. The V gene's germline CDR1 is LNHDA and CDR2 SQIVND (reference sequence). The CDR3 loop reads CASSGRPGGANTGELFF. The CDR3 DNA sequence: TGTGCCAGTAGTGGTCGGCCAGGGGGCGCGAACACCGGGGAGCTGTTTTTT.

The rearrangement links TRBV4-3 to TRBJ2-1; D may match TRBD1 or TRBD2 (6 bases each). CDR1 and CDR2 (germline): LGHNA, YSLEER. Trimming removed 0 bases at V and 8 bases at J, with 23 bases between. CDR3 length: 18 residues. CDR3 nucleotide sequence: TGCGCCAGCAGCCAAGATAAGGGGGGACCCCCCGTCACGGATGAGCAGTTCTTC. Translation gives CASSQDKGGPPVTDEQFF.

The chain recombines TRBV19 with TRBJ2-7; the D call may be TRBD1 or TRBD2 (5 bases each). V was clipped by 8 bases and J by 2 bases, with 16 bases between them. The V gene's germline CDR1 is LNHDA and CDR2 SQIVND (reference sequence). The CDR3 consists of 14 residues. The chain's CDR3 is CASGDGGVAYEQYF. In nucleotides, the CDR3 is TGTGCCAGTGGGGACGGCGGTGTGGCCTACGAGCAGTACTTC.

This sequence joins TRBV5-6 and TRBJ2-1; 8 nucleotides align to TRBD2. Germline V gene data show CDR1 as SGHDT and CDR2 as YYEEEE. The CDR3 runs 17 residues. V was clipped by 0 bases and J by 3 bases; unmatched bases: 8. The DNA of the CDR3 is TGTGCCAGCAGCTTGGGTGCCGGGACTAGATTCTACAATGAGCAGTTCTTC. This encodes CASSLGAGTRFYNEQFF.

The rearrangement links TRBV10-2 to TRBJ1-2; tentative D call: TRBD1 (5 bases). The CDR3 contains 13 residues. Germline values: CDR1 WSHSY, CDR2 SAAADI. V gave up 4 bases and J gave up 4 bases, with 10 bases separating them. The CDR3 sequence is CASSGGRAYGYTF. Here the CDR3 DNA reads TGCGCCAGCAGTGGGGGCAGGGCCTATGGCTACACCTTC.

The chain couples TRBV19 to TRBJ1-1, with 7 bases that match TRBD1. This CDR3 has 17 amino acids. V shed 7 bases and J 3 bases; nucleotides not matched to a gene: 17. The germline CDR1 and CDR2 sequences are LNHDA and SQIVND (reference sequence). CDR3: CASTQQGIFDAYTEAFF. The CDR3 DNA sequence: TGTGCCAGTACGCAACAGGGGATTTTTGATGCTTACACTGAAGCTTTCTTT.

This clonotype was detected a few times. The chain recombines TRBV10-1 with TRBJ2-2, with D perhaps TRBD1 (6 bases). V was shortened by 3 bases and J by 7 bases, with 15 bases between the two germline ends. The V gene's germline CDR1 is WNHNN and CDR2 SYGVQD (reference sequence). The CDR3 contains 15 residues. CDR3 protein: CASSEGTIGHGELFF. In DNA form, the CDR3 reads TGCGCCAGCAGTGAAGGGACAATCGGTCACGGGGAGCTGTTTTTT.

V gene TRBV28 combines with J gene TRBJ2-1, with 9 bases that match TRBD1. V was clipped by 5 bases and J by 8 bases; unmatched bases: 7. CDR1 and CDR2 from the germline V gene are MDHEN and SYDVKM. This CDR3 has 14 amino acids. The DNA for the CDR3 is TGTGCCAGCAGTCGGGACAGGGTTTTGGATGAGCAGTTCTTC. Translation gives CASSRDRVLDEQFF.

On this clonotype: A junction boundary mismatches the germline segment, possibly from a read error. The genes are TRBV6-5 and TRBJ2-2, with D hard to call. The CDR3 is made up of 15 amino acids. CDR1 and CDR2 (germline): MNHEY, SVGAGI. CDR3 region: CASSYVRAKTGELFF. CDR3 DNA: TGTGCCAGCAGTTACGTCCGGGCGAAGACCGGGGAGCTGTTTTTT.

The rearrangement links TRBV20-1 to TRBJ2-5; D is ambiguous. Trimming stripped 6 bases from V and 6 bases from J, with 8 bases between. CDR1 and CDR2 (germline): DFQATT, SNEGSKA (reference sequence). The CDR3 loop spans 10 amino acids. This CDR3 is CSARYQTQYF. DNA for the CDR3: TGCAGTGCCCGATACCAGACCCAGTACTTC.

The chain is built from TRBV15 and TRBJ1-2; TRBD1 might be the D (5 bases). V lost 2 bases, J lost 4 bases, and 8 bases lay in between. This CDR3 is built from 13 residues. The V gene's germline CDR1 is LNHNV and CDR2 YYDKDF (reference sequence). DNA of the CDR3: TGTGCCACCAGCAGACGACAGTCCTATGGCTACACCTTC. It translates to CATSRRQSYGYTF.

This clonotype came up a few times. The junction shows a germline mismatch at one end, possibly a read error. CDR3 in DNA: TGCGCCAGCAGGGAGTCAGGGGGAAATGGAAACACCATATATTTT. Its translation is CASRESGGNGNTIYF. This chain connects TRBV10-2 to TRBJ1-3; 7 bases are a match to TRBD1. This CDR3 comprises 15 residues. CDR1 is WSHSY and CDR2 is SAAADI in the germline V gene.

This clonotype is judged medium-sized. The chain combines TRBV27 with TRBJ1-5, with D perhaps TRBD1 (5 bases). V was pared by 5 bases and J by 3 bases, with 11 bases between. The CDR3 runs to 14 residues. Germline loops: CDR1 MNHEY, CDR2 SMNVEV (reference sequence). The CDR3 DNA is TGTGCCAGCAGTACCCGACAGAACAATCAGCCCCAGCATTTT. Translation gives CASSTRQNNQPQHF.

The sample holds one count of this clonotype. V usage is TRBV7-6 and J usage is TRBJ2-3; TRBD2 matches 7 bases. The CDR3 totals 16 residues. J gave up 3 bases and V 2 bases, and 8 bases lay outside the gene matches. The germline V gene has CDR1 SGHVS and CDR2 FNYEAQ. CDR3 bases: TGTGCCAGCAGCTTATCAGCGGGGTTTGAAACAGATACGCAGTATTTT. The encoded protein is CASSLSAGFETDTQYF. The variable domain in full, completed from reference TRBV7-6 and TRBJ2-3, reads GAGVSQSPRYKVTKRGQDVALRCDPISGHVSLYWYRQALGQGPEFLTYFNYEAQQDKSGLPNDRFSAERPEGSISTLTIQRTEQRDSAMYRCASSLSAGFETDTQYFGPGTRLTVL.

This clonotype was counted only a few times. The V and J genes are TRBV11-2 and TRBJ2-3, with TRBD2 matching over 8 bases. The CDR3 totals 15 residues. The germline CDR1 and CDR2 sequences are SGHAT and FQNNGV. After removal of 3 bases from V and 2 bases from J, the junction contained 4 bases not matched to a gene. The CDR3, as DNA: TGTGCCAGCAGCTTGATTAGCGGGGCCACAGATACGCAGTATTTT. It codes for CASSLISGATDTQYF.

The V call is TRBV6-5, the J call TRBJ2-7, with 8 positions matching TRBD1. This CDR3 has 16 amino acids. With 0 bases clipped from V and 1 base from J, the junction kept 5 bases outside the gene matches. CDR1 is MNHEY, CDR2 SVGAGI, per germline. CDR3 nucleotide sequence: TGTGCCAGCAGTTACTCAGCAGGGGGCTTTTCCTACGAGCAGTACTTC. Protein product: CASSYSAGGFSYEQYF.

Here the CDR3 DNA reads TGTGCCAGCAGCGGGTATAGCGGGAGGGCCAATGAGCAGTTCTTC. As protein: CASSGYSGRANEQFF. This rearrangement joins TRBV5-6 to TRBJ2-1; 11 bases match TRBD2. The V segment lost 4 bases and the J segment 6 bases; nucleotides outside the gene matches: 6. Germline assignment: CDR1 SGHDT and CDR2 YYEEEE. The CDR3 covers 15 residues.

This clonotype was detected a few times. This sequence joins TRBV7-6 and TRBJ2-5, with 7 positions matching TRBD1. CDR1 and CDR2 from the germline V gene are SGHVS and FNYEAQ. Germline trimming cut 4 bases from V and 4 bases from J; bases unmatched to any gene: 6. The CDR3 spans 14 residues. The CDR3: CASSSVGGTETQYF. In DNA, the CDR3 is TGTGCCAGCAGCTCGGTAGGGGGCACAGAGACCCAGTACTTC.

This sequence joins TRBV7-9 and TRBJ2-1; TRBD2 matches at 13 bases. CDR3 length: 18 residues. V lost 4 bases to trimming and J lost 5 bases; unmatched junction nucleotides: 11. Germline-derived CDR1 and CDR2 are SEHNR and FQNEAQ (reference sequence). DNA for the CDR3: TGTGCCAGCAGCTCGATCTTTAGGACTAGCGGGGGAAACAATGAGCAGTTCTTC. Translating it yields CASSSIFRTSGGNNEQFF.